This T cell receptor (beta chain) was recovered during a study of T cells in Graves' hyperthyroidism and ophthalmopathy. Germline V gene data show CDR1 as SEHNR and CDR2 as FQNEAQ (reference sequence). Deletions cut 7 bases from V and 7 bases from J, with 8 bases between. The length of the CDR3 is 11 residues. Amplification of TCR beta CDR3 regions was performed using RNA transcripts as template. HTBI primers drove first-round RT-PCR of the TCR CDR3. TCRdb reprocessed the multiplex PCR reads with MiXCR, giving one entry per CDR3 protein. The sample lists hundreds of thousands of distinct CDR3 sequences; less than 20% were seen once.

The gene calls are TRBV7-9 and TRBJ2-1; no clear D gene. The sequence was obtained from a man aged 35 to 55 with Graves' ophthalmopathy. Sample: blood. The CDR3 sequence: CASTSKNEQFF. The CDR3 bases are TGTGCCAGCACCTCGAAGAATGAGCAGTTCTTC. The whole variable domain, remainder taken from reference TRBV7-9 and TRBJ2-1, is DTGVSQNPRHKITKRGQNVTFRCDPISEHNRLYWYRQTLGQGPEFLTYFQNEAQLEKSRLLSDRFSAERPKGSFSTLEIQRTEQGDSAMYLCASTSKNEQFFGPGTRLTVL.